These 18 T cell receptor beta chains were all obtained from the same sample, sequenced in a study of vaccination effects on CD4 cells after COVID-19. The data were produced by immunoSEQ multiplex PCR, yet TCRdb's version contains in-frame clones alone and is incomplete. The sample consists of some 63,000 clones, under 85% of them appearing once. Their antigens remain unidentified. Subsequent to a culture period of approximately 11 days, CD4+ T cells were isolated. The material sequenced was CD4+ T cells from PBMCs cultured without peptide, taken before COVID-19 vaccination. Every receptor here comes from a human donor who had a prior SARS-CoV-2 infection.

The rearrangement uses TRBV2 and TRBJ2-1; 13 nucleotides match TRBD2. CDR1 and CDR2 from the germline V gene are SNHLY and FYNNEI. Germline trimming cut 6 bases from V and 10 bases from J; bases unmatched to any gene: 9. The CDR3 is 15 amino acids. The CDR3 DNA sequence: TGTGCCAGCAGGGAGGGACTAGCGGGGCGTGGCGAGCAGTTCTTC. Translated: CASREGLAGRGEQFF.

The chain is built from TRBV4-1 and TRBJ2-1; 8 positions match TRBD1. Trimming took 6 bases from V and 2 from J; bases not matched to a gene: 6. This CDR3 is built from 15 residues. Germline V gene data show CDR1 as MGHRA and CDR2 as YSYEKL. The CDR3 DNA reads TGCGCCAGCAGACGCGGACAGGGCACCTACAATGAGCAGTTCTTC. Translating gives CASRRGQGTYNEQFF.

The CDR3 spells CASSSSGGPAQYF. CDR3 nucleotides: TGTGCCAGCAGCTCTAGCGGGGGGCCAGCGCAGTACTTC. The chain recombines TRBV5-5 with TRBJ2-7; 11 bases are a match to TRBD2. Germline assignment: CDR1 SGHKS and CDR2 YYEKEE (reference sequence). Trimming at V came to 3 bases and at J to 9 bases, leaving 5 bases not matched to a gene. The CDR3 is 13 residues long.

This sequence joins TRBV27 and TRBJ2-5; D possibly matches TRBD1 or TRBD2 (5 bases each). The CDR3 consists of 17 residues. Germline CDR1 reads MNHEY; CDR2 reads SMNVEV (reference sequence). With 3 bases removed from V and 2 bases from J, the gap between germline ends came to 19 bases. The CDR3 region has the DNA TGTGCCAGCAGTTTTCCGGCCGGGACCGTCTCGCAAGAGACCCAGTACTTC. Translation gives CASSFPAGTVSQETQYF.

This clone showed up just once. The chain recombines TRBV2 with TRBJ1-6, with TRBD1 matching 8 bases. After removal of 8 bases from V and 7 bases from J, the junction contained 7 bases not matched to a gene. Germline CDR1 is SNHLY and CDR2 is FYNNEI. This CDR3 region has 14 residues. CDR3 sequence: CASGQGAGNSPLHF. CDR3 DNA: TGTGCCAGCGGCCAGGGGGCTGGAAATTCACCCCTCCACTTT.

The J gene is TRBJ2-1, the V gene TRBV3-1 (or the pseudogene TRBV3-2); D is uncertain. The length of the CDR3 is 10 residues. The germline gives CDR1 LGHDT, CDR2 YNNKEL (reference sequence). V was clipped by 8 bases and J by 15 bases, with 14 bases between them. The DNA of the CDR3 is TGTGCCAGCGGTTTAATTAGTCTGTTCTTC. This codes for CASGLISLFF.

This rearrangement joins TRBV19 to TRBJ1-2; D might be TRBD1 (5 bases). The V end lost 3 bases, the J end lost 6 bases, and 41 bases lay between the germline ends. The CDR3 consists of 23 residues. The V gene's germline CDR1 is LNHDA and CDR2 SQIVND (reference sequence). CDR3 DNA sequence: TGTGCCAGTAGTATGCCGGCTCGACAATCGAGCTGGGTAATCAGTAAGGGGATCAATGGCTACACCTTC. Protein sequence: CASSMPARQSSWVISKGINGYTF.

CDR3 region: CASSLVWGSYTEAFF. DNA for the CDR3: TGCGCCAGCAGCTTGGTGTGGGGTTCGTACACTGAAGCTTTCTTT. This chain joins TRBV5-1 and TRBJ1-1; the D is unclear. Germline lookup yields CDR1 SGHRS and CDR2 YFSETQ. Trimming shortened V by 0 bases and J by 3 bases, and 12 bases separated the two germline ends. The CDR3 has 15 amino acids.

V usage is TRBV11-2 and J usage is TRBJ2-7, with no clear D. With 5 bases removed from V and 2 bases from J, the gap between germline ends came to 16 bases. This CDR3 has 15 residues. CDR1 is SGHAT, CDR2 FQNNGV, per germline. The CDR3 DNA reads TGTGCCAGCAGCCCTAACCCCTGGAGCACCTACGAGCAGTACTTC. It encodes CASSPNPWSTYEQYF.

This clone was seen only a few times. The chain employs TRBV5-1 and TRBJ1-5; a possible D gene is TRBD1 (5 bases). V lost 5 bases and J 4 bases, leaving 16 bases between the germline ends. This CDR3 comprises 15 residues. CDR1 is SGHRS, CDR2 YFSETQ, per germline. Here the CDR3 reads CASRKGTEINQPQHF. The CDR3 bases are TGCGCCAGCAGGAAGGGGACGGAAATTAATCAGCCCCAGCATTTT.

The V call is TRBV5-3, the J call TRBJ2-7; 11 positions agree with TRBD2. TRBV5-3 is known as an ORF, though its function is uncertain. The ends lost 4 bases at V and 2 bases at J; junction bases unmatched: 2. This CDR3 has 14 amino acids. CDR3 sequence reads: CARSPGLAAYEQYF. As DNA, the CDR3 is TGTGCCAGAAGCCCGGGACTAGCGGCCTACGAGCAGTACTTC.

The chain recombines TRBV6-5 with TRBJ2-5, with TRBD2 identical over 7 bases. This CDR3 is built from 16 residues. Germline CDR1 and CDR2: MNHEY and SVGAGI. Trimming took 0 bases from V and 4 from J; bases not matched to a gene: 8. The CDR3 coding sequence is TGTGCCAGCAGTTACTCGAATCACGCGGGGGTAGAGACCCAGTACTTC. Translation: CASSYSNHAGVETQYF.

This clone was seen just once. The chain couples TRBV2 to TRBJ1-4; possible D gene TRBD1, 5 bases. The ends were cut back, 9 bases at V and 8 bases at J, with 13 bases in the middle. The CDR3 covers 12 residues. Germline assignment: CDR1 SNHLY and CDR2 FYNNEI. The CDR3 here is CASFFAGEKLFF. CDR3 in DNA: TGTGCCAGTTTTTTTGCAGGGGAAAAACTGTTTTTT.

The V gene is TRBV18, the J gene TRBJ2-1, with TRBD2 matching 8 bases. V shed 6 bases and J 3 bases; nucleotides not matched to a gene: 7. Germline V gene sequence: CDR1 KGHSH, CDR2 LQKENI. This CDR3 has 15 residues. In DNA, the CDR3 is TGTGCCAGCTCGCAGAGCGGGAGTAGCTACAATGAGCAGTTCTTC. This sequence encodes CASSQSGSSYNEQFF.

The V and J genes are TRBV18 and TRBJ1-6; no firm D call. The CDR3 loop spans 17 amino acids. Trimming left V 3 bases short and J 4 bases short, with 16 bases between. Germline V gene lookup returns CDR1 KGHSH and CDR2 LQKENI. For the CDR3, the DNA is TGTGCCAGCTCACCCGCAGTGAACCACGCATATAATTCACCCCTCCACTTT. Amino acids: CASSPAVNHAYNSPLHF.

The chain uses TRBV5-6 and TRBJ2-7; TRBD2 agrees at 9 bases. The CDR3 loop spans 14 amino acids. The germline gives CDR1 SGHDT, CDR2 YYEEEE. The junction had 4 bases not matched to a gene; V was cut back by 4 bases and J by 2 bases. The CDR3 protein is CASSQIAGAYEQYF. CDR3 sequence (DNA): TGTGCCAGCAGCCAAATAGCGGGGGCCTACGAGCAGTACTTC.

The V call is TRBV7-2, the J call TRBJ2-7; 9 bases line up with TRBD2. Germline-derived CDR1 and CDR2 are SGHTA and FQGNSA. The junction had 9 bases not matched to a gene; V was cut back by 7 bases and J by 2 bases. This CDR3 contains 15 residues. Here the CDR3 reads CASTFSGGFTYEQYF. The CDR3 bases are TGTGCCAGCACCTTTAGCGGGGGATTTACCTACGAGCAGTACTTC.

V usage is TRBV5-4 and J usage is TRBJ2-5, with 9 bases aligning to TRBD1. CDR1 is SGHNT and CDR2 is YYREEE in the germline V gene (reference sequence). Trimming at V came to 9 bases and at J to 5 bases, leaving 17 bases not matched to a gene. The CDR3 contains 16 residues. CDR3 in DNA: TGTGCCACCCAACCTCCCGGGACAGGGCGTCACGAGACCCAGTACTTC. Protein sequence: CATQPPGTGRHETQYF.